This entry describes one T cell receptor (beta chain). Other nucleotide sequences in the sample specify the same CDR3. Method: immunoSEQ multiplex PCR; TCRdb's copy keeps in-frame clones and lacks some. This sample yields about half a million clones, of which approximately 85% are seen a single time; more than 3% belongs to the top ten. The sample originates from a study of blood T cell repertoires in COVID-19. The CDR3 covers 13 residues. V was trimmed by 4 bases and J by 0 bases, leaving 6 bases between them. Germline V gene data show CDR1 as SQVTM and CDR2 as ANQGSEA. This TCR was sampled from a human donor in a cohort sampled during active COVID-19. The gene calls are TRBV29-1 and TRBJ1-4; the D is unclear. Specimen: peripheral blood. The CDR3 region is CSVGRATNEKLFF. The CDR3 coding sequence is TGCAGCGTTGGAAGAGCAACTAATGAAAAACTGTTTTTT.